The 15 T cell receptor beta chains presented below share a single source sample, sequenced in a study of blood T cell repertoires in COVID-19 (dated by TCRdb to 2019 to 2021). Receptor libraries were prepared by the immunoSEQ multiplex PCR assay. Not all clones reach the TCRdb copy of this immuneACCESS table, which keeps in-frame sequences only. Checked studies attribute under half of the gap to unresolved V genes and leave the rest unexplained. The sample yields over 85,000 clones; roughly 86% were counted once. The biggest ten clones account for around 5.3% of the sample. The sequencing sample was made of peripheral blood. These receptors came from a man in his forties with acute or convalescent COVID-19.

The V and J genes are TRBV6-6 and TRBJ2-3; D not resolved. CDR3 length equals 13 residues. The germline gives CDR1 MNHNY, CDR2 SVGAGI (reference sequence). Trimming left V 2 bases short and J 2 bases short, with 5 bases between. The DNA of the CDR3 is TGTGCCAGCAGTTACGGGCCCACAGATACGCAGTATTTT. Its translation: CASSYGPTDTQYF.

For this clone: Germline and junction disagree at one end, which may indicate a read error. The chain carries TRBV2 and TRBJ1-5, with 7 bases fitting TRBD1. Germline CDR1 and CDR2: SNHLY and FYNNEI. The length of the CDR3 is 13 residues. CDR3 loop: CASSEDRDQPQHF. The CDR3 bases are TGTGCCAGCAGCGAAGACAGGGATCAGCCCCAGCATTTT.

CDR3 in DNA: TGTGCCACCAGCAGAGTTTCGGTGGGCGTGAACACTGAAGCTTTCTTT. Its protein product is CATSRVSVGVNTEAFF. The chain links TRBV15 to TRBJ1-1; D gene ambiguous. Germline CDR1 LNHNV, CDR2 YYDKDF (reference sequence). The CDR3 length is 16 residues. Trimming stripped 1 base from V and 0 bases from J, with 12 bases between.

This clone was counted between two and nine times. This chain connects TRBV15 to TRBJ2-7; D gene uncertain. Germline values: CDR1 LNHNV, CDR2 YYDKDF (reference sequence). This CDR3 is built from 15 residues. The V end was cut by 0 bases, the J end by 0 bases, with 9 bases between. The chain's CDR3 is CATSRDRARSYEQYF. The CDR3 DNA sequence: TGTGCCACCAGCAGAGATCGTGCGCGCTCCTACGAGCAGTACTTC.

This chain joins TRBV6-2 or TRBV6-3 and TRBJ1-6; D gene ambiguous. This CDR3 spans 13 amino acids. The germline CDR1 and CDR2 sequences are MNHEY and SVGEGT. V was cut by 4 bases and J by 7 bases, with 8 bases left in between. CDR3 nucleotide sequence: TGTGCCAGCAGTTCCATCAGGAATTCACCCCTCCACTTT. It yields the protein CASSSIRNSPLHF.

V is TRBV6-5 and J is TRBJ2-1, with D perhaps TRBD1 (6 bases). CDR1 and CDR2 from the germline V gene are MNHEY and SVGAGI. V lost 6 bases to trimming and J lost 7 bases, with 16 bases between them. The CDR3 has 14 residues. The CDR3, as DNA: TGTGCCAGCAGGACGACGGGACAATCGAATGAGCAGTTCTTC. This gives the protein CASRTTGQSNEQFF.

The rearrangement uses TRBV13 and TRBJ2-3; no firm D call. The CDR3 extends over 16 amino acids. Trimming pared 0 bases from V and 0 bases from J, leaving 10 bases between. Germline V lookup: CDR1 PRHDT, CDR2 FYEKMQ (reference sequence). CDR3 DNA: TGTGCCAGCAGCTTAGGGCAGGTACTCAGCACAGATACGCAGTATTTT. This encodes CASSLGQVLSTDTQYF.

This clone has only one observation. The V and J genes are TRBV6-6 and TRBJ2-1; the D gene is possibly TRBD2 (6 bases). The CDR3 runs to 12 residues. V was trimmed by 8 bases and J by 15 bases, leaving 20 bases between them. CDR1 is MNHNY, CDR2 SVGAGI, per germline (reference sequence). The CDR3 protein is CASLATAARRFF. The CDR3, as DNA: TGTGCCAGCCTAGCGACCGCGGCTAGACGGTTCTTC.

This clone was recorded a few times. The chain has TRBV6-5 and TRBJ1-1, with D perhaps matching TRBD1 (5 bases). Trimming pared 6 bases from V and 0 bases from J, leaving 11 bases between. The CDR3 consists of 14 residues. The germline gives CDR1 MNHEY, CDR2 SVGAGI. CDR3: CASRRGIMNTEAFF. CDR3 nucleotide sequence: TGTGCCAGCAGGCGGGGGATAATGAACACTGAAGCTTTCTTT.

This chain joins TRBV5-6 and TRBJ1-2; possible D gene TRBD1, 5 bases. The CDR3 sequence is 14 residues long. Germline assignment: CDR1 SGHDT and CDR2 YYEEEE. V was trimmed by 0 bases and J by 4 bases, leaving 10 bases between them. DNA of the CDR3: TGTGCCAGCAGCTTGGAAGGGGTGCGCTATGGCTACACCTTC. Translated, it gives CASSLEGVRYGYTF.

V is TRBV4-1 and J is TRBJ2-1, with D perhaps matching TRBD2 (6 bases). The CDR3 spans 15 residues. V was trimmed by 3 bases and J by 2 bases, leaving 11 bases between them. Per the germline V gene, CDR1 is MGHRA and CDR2 is YSYEKL. CDR3 loop: CASSHPGLAYNEQFF. CDR3 in DNA: TGCGCCAGCAGCCACCCGGGACTTGCCTACAATGAGCAGTTCTTC.

J is TRBJ1-2 and V is TRBV6-5; 10 nucleotides agree with TRBD1. Germline V CDR1 and CDR2: MNHEY, SVGAGI. The J segment lost 8 bases and the V segment lost 9 bases, leaving 12 bases of the junction unmatched. The CDR3 sequence is 14 residues long. In DNA, the CDR3 is TGTGCCAGTAAATCCTCGGGACAGGGGATGGGCTACACCTTC. Its protein is CASKSSGQGMGYTF.

The chain uses TRBV12-5 and TRBJ2-3; TRBD1 aligns across 7 bases. This CDR3 has 16 residues. Germline V CDR1 and CDR2: LGHNT, FRNRAP. With V trimmed by 1 base and J by 2 bases, 6 bases remained unmatched. The chain's CDR3 is CASGLGTGTLTDTQYF. The DNA of the CDR3 is TGTGCTAGTGGTTTGGGGACAGGCACCCTCACAGATACGCAGTATTTT.

This chain uses TRBV19 with TRBJ1-2; 8 bases fit TRBD1. The CDR3 runs 15 residues. The V segment lost 3 bases and the J segment 8 bases; nucleotides outside the gene matches: 11. Germline-derived CDR1 and CDR2 are LNHDA and SQIVND (reference sequence). The CDR3, as DNA: TGTGCCAGTAGTATTGGGCAGGGGGCTCATGAAGGCTACACCTTC. It codes for CASSIGQGAHEGYTF.

The chain couples TRBV5-1 to TRBJ2-7; perhaps TRBD1 as D (5 bases). This CDR3 region has 15 residues. Trimming removed 0 bases from V and 0 bases from J, with 10 bases in between. Germline V gene sequence: CDR1 SGHRS, CDR2 YFSETQ. In nucleotides, the CDR3 is TGCGCCAGCAGCTTGGGGGGCATGGGCTCCTACGAGCAGTACTTC. As protein: CASSLGGMGSYEQYF.